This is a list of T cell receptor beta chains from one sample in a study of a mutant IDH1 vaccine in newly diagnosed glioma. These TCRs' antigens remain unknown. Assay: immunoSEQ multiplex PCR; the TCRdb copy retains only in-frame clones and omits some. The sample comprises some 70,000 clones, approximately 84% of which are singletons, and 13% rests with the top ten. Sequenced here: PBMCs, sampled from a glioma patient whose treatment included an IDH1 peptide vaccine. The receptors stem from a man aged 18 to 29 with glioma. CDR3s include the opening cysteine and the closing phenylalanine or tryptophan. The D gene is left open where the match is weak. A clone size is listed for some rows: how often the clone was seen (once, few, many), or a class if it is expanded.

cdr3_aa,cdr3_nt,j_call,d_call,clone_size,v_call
CASSRNQGARNEKLFF,TGCGCCAGCAGCCGGAACCAGGGGGCTAGGAATGAAAAACTGTTTTTT,TRBJ1-4,TRBD1,few,TRBV4-1
CASSLTPSNRAGYGYTF,TGTGCCAGCAGTTTAACCCCCTCCAACAGGGCCGGCTATGGCTACACCTTC,TRBJ1-2,NA,NA,TRBV27
CASSLSLNTEAFF,TGCGCCAGCAGCCTATCCTTGAACACTGAAGCTTTCTTT,TRBJ1-1,NA,NA,TRBV5-1
CASSNRSPEKLFF,TGCGCCAGCAGTAACAGGAGCCCAGAAAAACTGTTTTTT,TRBJ1-4,NA,once,TRBV5-1
CASSPGTRNQPQHF,TGTGCCAGCAGCCCCGGGACAAGAAATCAGCCCCAGCATTTT,TRBJ1-5,NA,NA,TRBV6-5
CASSQDWVRTEAFF,TGCGCCAGCAGCCAAGATTGGGTGCGCACTGAAGCTTTCTTT,TRBJ1-1,NA,NA,TRBV4-1
CAWSDRDNQPQHF,TGTGCCTGGAGCGACAGGGACAATCAGCCCCAGCATTTT,TRBJ1-5,TRBD1,NA,TRBV30
CASSYWQGRWETQYF,TGTGCCAGCAGTTATTGGCAGGGGAGGTGGGAGACCCAGTACTTC,TRBJ2-5,NA,NA,TRBV6-5
CASGPDRVNTEAFF,TGTGCTAGTGGTCCCGACAGGGTGAACACTGAAGCTTTCTTT,TRBJ1-1,TRBD1,few,TRBV12-5
CASSKRTGIRDTIYF,TGTGCCAGCAGTAAGCGGACAGGGATTCGAGACACCATATATTTT,TRBJ1-3,TRBD1,NA,TRBV6-6
CASSRWDVGEAFF,TGTGCCAGCAGCAGGTGGGACGTGGGTGAAGCTTTCTTT,TRBJ1-1,NA,once,TRBV5-6
CASSLSGGQPQHF,TGCGCCAGCAGCTTGAGCGGCGGGCAGCCCCAGCATTTT,TRBJ1-5,NA,NA,TRBV5-1
CASSVASRESEKLFF,TGTGCCAGCAGCGTAGCTAGCAGGGAATCCGAAAAACTGTTTTTT,TRBJ1-4,NA,few,TRBV9
CATRGQGPETQYF,TGTGCCACCAGGGGACAGGGCCCAGAGACCCAGTACTTC,TRBJ2-5,TRBD1,NA,TRBV10-3
CASSPGQIGSPLHF,TGTGCCAGCTCACCGGGACAGATAGGTTCACCCCTCCACTTT,TRBJ1-6,TRBD1,NA,TRBV18
CASSLGRASYGYTF,TGTGCCAGCAGTTTAGGCAGGGCCAGCTATGGCTACACCTTC,TRBJ1-2,NA,NA,TRBV27
CATSQRGYSESNQPQHF,TGTGCCACCAGCCAGAGAGGATATAGTGAGTCTAATCAGCCCCAGCATTTT,TRBJ1-5,NA,NA,TRBV15
CASSPSSRGSNQPQHF,TGTGCCAGCAGTCCGTCATCCAGGGGAAGCAATCAGCCCCAGCATTTT,TRBJ1-5,NA,once,TRBV27
CASSGGTGAEAFF,TGTGCCAGTAGTGGTGGGACAGGGGCTGAAGCTTTCTTT,TRBJ1-1,TRBD1,NA,TRBV19
CASSLQGTDTQYF,TGTGCCAGCAGCTTACAAGGGACAGATACGCAGTATTTT,TRBJ2-3,NA,NA,TRBV7-3
CASSLRDSLNYGYTF,TGCGCCAGCAGCCTGAGGGACTCCCTTAACTATGGCTACACCTTC,TRBJ1-2,NA,NA,TRBV4-3
CASSVGQGAYEQYF,TGTGCCAGCAGCGTAGGACAGGGGGCCTACGAGCAGTACTTC,TRBJ2-7,TRBD1,NA,TRBV9
CASSPGASGRAGEQYF,TGCGCCAGCAGCCCAGGGGCTAGCGGGAGGGCAGGTGAGCAGTACTTC,TRBJ2-7,TRBD2,NA,TRBV5-1
CASSPGWTYEQYF,TGTGCCAGCTCACCAGGGTGGACCTACGAGCAGTACTTC,TRBJ2-7,NA,NA,TRBV18
CASSSGTSASWYQETQYF,TGTGCCAGCAGCTCGGGGACTAGCGCCTCATGGTACCAAGAGACCCAGTACTTC,TRBJ2-5,TRBD2,NA,TRBV7-9
CASSLAFPETQYF,TGTGCCAGCAGCTTAGCGTTCCCAGAGACCCAGTACTTC,TRBJ2-5,NA,NA,TRBV7-6